This T cell receptor beta chain was captured by sequencing in a study of T cells in Graves' hyperthyroidism and ophthalmopathy. In this sample, this clonotype turned up many times. Amplification targeted TCR beta CDR3 regions from RNA transcripts. In the first-round RT-PCR of the TCR CDR3, the HTBI primer set was used. TCRdb reanalysed the multiplex PCR reads using MiXCR and keeps one entry per CDR3 protein. The sample lists tens of thousands of distinct CDR3 sequences; approximately 52% were seen once. After removal of 1 base from V and 6 bases from J, the junction contained 7 bases not matched to a gene. The germline CDR1 and CDR2 sequences are SGHTA and FQGTGA. CDR3 length: 16 amino acids.

V is TRBV7-3 and J is TRBJ2-3; 10 nucleotides line up with TRBD2. Sequenced sample: blood. This sequence was found in a man aged 35 to 55 with Graves' ophthalmopathy. The CDR3 is CASSLNWLAGADTQYF. The CDR3 DNA reads TGTGCCAGCAGCTTAAATTGGCTAGCGGGAGCCGATACGCAGTATTTT. Together with reference TRBV7-3 and TRBJ2-3, the CDR3 gives the full variable domain: GAGVSQTPSNKVTEKGKYVELRCDPISGHTALYWYRQSLGQGPEFLIYFQGTGAADDSGLPNDRFFAVRPEGSVSTLKIQRTERGDSAVYLCASSLNWLAGADTQYFGPGTRLTVL.